A selection of T cell receptor beta chains follows, all from one sample in a study of CD8+CD57+ T cells in acquired aplastic anemia. TCRdb itself ran the reads through MiXCR, one entry per CDR3 protein. The data contain about 160,000 distinct CDR3 sequences, 70% to 75% of them singletons. Material: sorted CD4+, CD8+, or CD8+CD57+ T cells (not recorded which) from PBMCs. The receptors were sampled from a human donor with aplastic anemia. Each CDR3 is given with its conserved first and last residue.

>14|TRBV10-3|TRBJ1-2
CAISEGGITSDYTF
>17|TRBV9|TRBJ2-2
CASSVGGWTGWSGELFF
>16|TRBV6-4|TRBJ2-3
CASSDSPSGGTDTQYF
>15|TRBV4-1|TRBJ1-2
CASSQRTGKLEGYTF
>13|TRBV25-1|TRBJ2-1
CASRPRVVNEQFF
>14|TRBV9|TRBJ2-7
CASSVGTTAREQYF
>11|TRBV2|TRBJ2-1
CASRVPNEQFF
>14|TRBV6-4|TRBJ1-2
CASSGTDGGLGYTF
>14|TRBV24-1|TRBJ1-2
CATSDSDRSNGYTF
>14|TRBV7-2|TRBJ2-7
CASSPDRVSHEQYF
>14|TRBV5-4|TRBJ1-6
CASSPFLSNSPLHF
>15|TRBV2|TRBJ2-7
CASSEAWDRGYEQYF
>13|TRBV19|TRBJ2-7
CASSSGLVGEQYF
>15|TRBV12-3/TRBV12-4|TRBJ1-4
CASNSRTGRGEKLFF
>17|TRBV7-7|TRBJ2-2
CASSPRPASLNTGELFF
>15|TRBV15|TRBJ1-6
CATSRDRQGDSPLHF
>14|TRBV2|TRBJ1-1
CASSNGNRGGEAFF
>14|TRBV24-1|TRBJ2-3
CATSPTGKADTQYF
>13|TRBV10-1|TRBJ1-4
CASSESQSEKLFF
>16|TRBV7-2|TRBJ2-1
CASSLSSRGSYNEQFF
>14|TRBV9|TRBJ1-1
CASSGLQGSTEAFF
>14|TRBV20-1|TRBJ2-1
CSATTGGPYNEQFF
>15|TRBV6-1|TRBJ1-1
CASSVGEGTDTEAFF
>15|TRBV7-3|TRBJ2-1
CASSSSGTSYNEQFF
>14|TRBV2|TRBJ1-2
CASTRGQGDYGYTF
>15|TRBV7-2|TRBJ2-7
CASSLGSSVSYEQYF
>14|TRBV7-2|TRBJ1-2
CASSFAGGAEGYTF
>13|TRBV7-8|TRBJ1-5
CASSVHRNQPQHF
>14|TRBV5-5|TRBJ2-7
CASSPGQVSYEQYF
>17|TRBV19|TRBJ2-1
CASSISWASGLYNEQFF
>13|TRBV7-9|TRBJ1-2
CASSLDQGIGYTF
>13|TRBV10-2|TRBJ2-7
CASSEYRVHEQYF
>13|TRBV29-1|TRBJ1-1
CSAGPIMNTEAFF
>16|TRBV6-5|TRBJ1-6
CAISESVPGSRSPLHF
>15|TRBV9|TRBJ1-6
CASSVGGDLGSPLHF
>14|TRBV20-1|TRBJ2-7
CSARGGGDTYEQYF
>14|TRBV7-8|TRBJ1-1
CASSSWGAGAEAFF